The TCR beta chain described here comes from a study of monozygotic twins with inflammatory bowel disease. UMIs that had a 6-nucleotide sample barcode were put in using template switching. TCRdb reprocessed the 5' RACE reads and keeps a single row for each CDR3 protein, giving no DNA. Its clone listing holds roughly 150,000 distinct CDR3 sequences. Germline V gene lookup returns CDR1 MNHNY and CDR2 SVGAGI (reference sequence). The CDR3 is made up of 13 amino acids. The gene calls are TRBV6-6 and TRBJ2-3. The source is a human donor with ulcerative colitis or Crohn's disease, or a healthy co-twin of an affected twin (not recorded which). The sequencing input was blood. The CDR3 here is CACSSLTTDTQYF.